This TCR beta chain was identified in a study of shared clonotypes between healthy human individuals. The study's findings and limits: The authors expected sequencing depth to affect clonotype sharing among donors. What naive subsets generally showed was a larger estimated richness than memory subsets showed.

Replicate PCRs from sorted subsets contained around 200 ng DNA, which is roughly 30,000 T cell genomes. Some clones are missing from TCRdb's copy, which holds only in-frame ones; the method was immunoSEQ multiplex PCR. Among 2 million to 2.5 million clones listed, approximately 94% were seen once. Note on this clone: Its antigen remains unidentified.

Trimming took off 4 bases at V and 0 bases at J, with 13 bases between the two ends. This CDR3 region has 16 residues. Germline values: CDR1 SGHRS, CDR2 YFSETQ. The material sequenced was naive CD4+ T cells sorted from blood. Subset described: CD45RA+ positively selected. This TCR was sampled from a man in his late teens or twenties in good health. The V call is TRBV5-1, the J call TRBJ1-4; D is unresolved. DNA for the CDR3: TGCGCCAGCAGCATCGGTCCCGTTCCAACTAATGAAAAACTGTTTTTT. It specifies CASSIGPVPTNEKLFF.